This T cell receptor beta chain was observed in a study of memory CD4+ T cells and cytomegalovirus serostatus. Profiling relied on immunoSEQ multiplex PCR, and the TCRdb table lists in-frame clones only, not all of them. The sample consists of around 99,000 clones, about 80% of them appearing once. Single viable CD3+CD4+CD8-CD45RO+ cells were sorted as the memory CD4+ T cells. CMV serostatus came from serum IgG against pp150, pp28, p38, p52. A note on this clone: What it binds is unknown.

General observations from the study: Of approximately 150 reported CMV TCRbeta sequences, roughly 70 were found in memory CD4+ repertoires.

Per germline, CDR1 SGHTA and CDR2 FQGTGA. Trimming took 6 bases from V and 7 from J; bases not matched to a gene: 13. The CDR3 length is 18 residues. The chain recombines TRBV7-3 with TRBJ2-2, with TRBD2 matching over 14 bases. The sequenced material came from memory CD4+ T cells from blood. The receptor comes from an adult in good health and CMV-seropositive. CDR3 amino acids: CASRPPGTSGSRGGELFF. As DNA, the CDR3 is TGTGCCAGCAGACCCCCCGGGACTAGCGGGAGCAGGGGCGGGGAGCTGTTTTTT.